This TCR beta chain was captured by sequencing in a study of shared clonotypes between healthy human individuals. Study in general: Each donor's CD4 naive and CD4 memory cells filled three plates apiece, CD8 naive two, and CD8 memory one.

The data were produced by immunoSEQ multiplex PCR, yet TCRdb's version contains in-frame clones alone and is incomplete. The sample yields about 1.1 million clones, about 80% seen once. Study results and caveats: Shared across several donors were around 4.7% of the naive CD4 clonotypes. Non-shared clonotypes displayed generation probabilities falling below those of clonotypes present in all four donors.

This clone was observed a few times. Its antigen is currently unknown. The CDR3 contains 14 residues. V trimming: 4 bases; J trimming: 3 bases; junction bases outside the gene matches: 5. CDR1 and CDR2 (germline): MNHEY, SMNVEV (reference sequence). This rearrangement joins TRBV27 to TRBJ1-2; 7 bases match TRBD1. The receptor comes from a man aged 18 to 35 in good health. Some clones in this sample may be carry-over from other donors' samples. Material: memory CD4+ T cells from PBMCs. The subset: CD45RA-negative fraction. The CDR3 DNA is TGTGCCAGCAGTTCGGGAGGGGGCTACTATGGCTACACCTTC. Translation gives CASSSGGGYYGYTF.